Here is one T cell receptor beta chain with its context. This entry is derived from a study of blood T cells in healthy people across ages. The overall study: The capture of about one barcoded beta molecule per two T cells was achieved by template switching.

This CDR3 spans 13 amino acids. CDR1 and CDR2 from the germline V gene are SNHLY and FYNNEI. V was trimmed by 3 bases and J by 5 bases, leaving 10 bases between them. Using a J-beta primer mix together with a sample-barcoded 5' primer, a second PCR was run for about 7 to 12 cycles. One entry per CDR3 protein, called by TCRdb with MiXCR from the 5' RACE reads. The table records about 580,000 distinct CDR3 sequences, roughly 48% of them present only once. The material sequenced was blood. This sequence originates from a man older than 75 in good health. The chain carries TRBV2 and TRBJ1-2; the D is unclear. The CDR3 spells CASSDNGRYGYTF. The CDR3, as DNA: TGTGCCAGCAGTGATAACGGGAGGTATGGCTACACCTTC.